Described below is a single TCR beta chain sequence and its context. The antigen it binds to is not known. One base away there is no much larger clone; base qualities are not given. This sample was included in a study of sequential checkpoint blockade in melanoma (dated by TCRdb to about 2019). Turning to the overall study: Using 1:1 randomization, the trial assigned patients either to first-line nivolumab followed by ipilimumab (arm A) or to ipilimumab followed by nivolumab (arm B). Maintenance nivolumab came after each of the two trial sequences.

V sheds 4 bases and J sheds 1 base, leaving 11 bases between their ends. The CDR3 measures 14 amino acids from cysteine to phenylalanine. Of all the DNA, just the CDR3 is kept, 42 bases in frame from base 1. CDR1 and CDR2 are read off the germline V gene as SGHRS and YFSETQ. The treatment or condition label, read with the paper, signifies: randomized to nivolumab then ipilimumab (arm A) or the reverse (arm B). Prior DNA-damaging chemotherapy had not been received by any trial patient. A FACS Aria II flow cytometer was used to sort live CD3+CD8+ cells that were negative for CD19 and CD56 from thawed PBMCs. CheckMate 064, a randomized, open-label phase II trial of sequential checkpoint blockade, was the source of the samples, all of which came from patients with melanoma. Leukapheresis was used to collect peripheral blood mononuclear cells, which were then purified with Ficoll-Paque and frozen in human serum with roughly 10% DMSO. Purity of sorted blood CD3+CD8+ cells was verified at >95% immediately after sorting, followed by DNA extraction.

Points the paper makes about the study in general: Validation of the response-prediction model combining TCR metrics and mutation burden is needed in larger, independent patient cohorts.

TCRbeta CDR3 regions were immunosequenced from genomic DNA with the immunoSEQ Assay. Before high-throughput sequencing, the genomic DNA was amplified using bias-controlled multiplex PCR. On the authors' methods: To quantify the absolute abundance of each unique TCRbeta CDR3 region, the sequences were collapsed and filtered. Clonality was defined as 1 minus Pielou's evenness and was calculated using productive rearrangements only. A previously published method was used to identify clones whose frequencies were significantly greater in on-treatment samples than in baseline samples. Held by TCRdb, this immuneACCESS table contains in-frame sequences only and omits some clones. Under half of the omission traces to an unresolved V gene where checked; the cause of the rest is unknown. Clonal size and the V and J genes are those of that table, whereas D and trimming came from the DNA. The sample includes 15,000 to 20,000 clones, with approximately 77% observed a single time. The ten largest make up under 25% of the sample.

The chain is encoded by TRBV5-1 joined to TRBJ1-1; TRBD1 could be the D gene, as 5 bases match. The source of this sequence is a human donor with melanoma. This specimen was CD8+ T cells sorted from blood (inferred from file names), taken from a patient given nivolumab and ipilimumab in sequence. The CDR3 in this case is CASSPGLSNTEAFF. Read as DNA, the sequence is TGCGCCAGCAGCCCGGGACTCTCGAACACTGAAGCTTTCTTT.